This is a list of T cell receptor beta chains from one sample in a study of shared clonotypes between healthy human individuals. Profiling relied on immunoSEQ multiplex PCR, and the TCRdb table lists in-frame clones only, not all of them. The data hold about 550,000 clones, with around 95% observed a single time. The material sequenced was naive CD8+ T cells sorted from blood. These TCRs come from a young woman in good health. Each CDR3 is given with its conserved first and last residue. The order of the fields is D gene, V gene, J gene, clone size, CDR3 protein, CDR3 DNA. The D gene is left open where the match is weak. Expanded clones are given a class, and other clones once, few, many or no size at all.

d_gene: TRBD2; v_gene: TRBV15; j_gene: TRBJ2-1; abundance: .; CDR3aa: CAMGLAGGAEQFF; CDR3nt: TGTGCCATGGGGTTAGCGGGAGGGGCCGAGCAGTTCTTC
d_gene: TRBD1; v_gene: TRBV6-1; j_gene: TRBJ1-2; abundance: .; CDR3aa: CASSELDRVYGYTF; CDR3nt: TGTGCCAGCAGTGAATTGGACAGGGTTTATGGCTACACCTTC
d_gene: TRBD1; v_gene: TRBV27; j_gene: TRBJ2-3; abundance: .; CDR3aa: CASSLFTGGADTQYF; CDR3nt: TGTGCCAGCAGTTTATTCACAGGGGGCGCAGATACGCAGTATTTT
d_gene: .; v_gene: TRBV11-2; j_gene: TRBJ1-1; abundance: .; CDR3aa: CASSLALGSGSDEAFF; CDR3nt: TGTGCCAGCAGCTTAGCTTTGGGATCAGGGAGTGATGAAGCTTTCTTT
d_gene: TRBD1; v_gene: TRBV27; j_gene: TRBJ2-7; abundance: .; CDR3aa: CASSDPRTGVYEQYF; CDR3nt: TGTGCCAGCTCGGATCCCAGGACAGGGGTCTACGAGCAGTACTTC
d_gene: TRBD1; v_gene: TRBV7-8; j_gene: TRBJ1-5; abundance: .; CDR3aa: CASISGTENQPQHF; CDR3nt: TGTGCCAGCATCTCGGGGACAGAGAATCAGCCCCAGCATTTT
d_gene: .; v_gene: TRBV28; j_gene: TRBJ1-5; abundance: .; CDR3aa: CASRLLAGTLISNQPQHF; CDR3nt: TGTGCCAGCAGACTCCTGGCCGGGACGCTTATTAGCAATCAGCCCCAGCATTTT
d_gene: .; v_gene: TRBV9; j_gene: TRBJ2-2; abundance: .; CDR3aa: CASSVVSGAGELFF; CDR3nt: TGTGCCAGCAGCGTAGTTTCAGGGGCCGGGGAGCTGTTTTTT
d_gene: .; v_gene: TRBV13; j_gene: TRBJ1-1; abundance: few; CDR3aa: CASSLGMGWRSEAFF; CDR3nt: TGTGCCAGCAGCTTAGGCATGGGGTGGAGGTCTGAAGCTTTCTTT
d_gene: TRBD1; v_gene: TRBV5-1; j_gene: TRBJ2-3; abundance: .; CDR3aa: CASSAGQGAADTQYF; CDR3nt: TGCGCCAGCAGCGCGGGACAGGGGGCGGCAGATACGCAGTATTTT
d_gene: .; v_gene: TRBV9; j_gene: TRBJ1-2; abundance: .; CDR3aa: CASSVEGNSNYGYTF; CDR3nt: TGTGCCAGCAGCGTAGAGGGGAATTCTAACTATGGCTACACCTTC
d_gene: .; v_gene: TRBV30; j_gene: TRBJ1-4; abundance: once; CDR3aa: CAWSPFNEKLFF; CDR3nt: TGTGCCTGGAGTCCTTTTAATGAAAAACTGTTTTTT
d_gene: .; v_gene: TRBV7-8; j_gene: TRBJ2-2; abundance: .; CDR3aa: CASSFGGELFF; CDR3nt: TGTGCCAGCAGCTTCGGCGGGGAGCTGTTTTTT
d_gene: .; v_gene: TRBV2; j_gene: TRBJ1-5; abundance: .; CDR3aa: CASSEVSGGLIGNQPQHF; CDR3nt: TGTGCCAGCAGTGAAGTCTCTGGGGGGCTGATCGGCAATCAGCCCCAGCATTTT
d_gene: .; v_gene: TRBV28; j_gene: TRBJ1-1; abundance: .; CDR3aa: CASSFVMGLTEAFF; CDR3nt: TGTGCCAGCAGTTTTGTGATGGGACTCACTGAAGCTTTCTTT
d_gene: .; v_gene: TRBV5-1; j_gene: TRBJ2-7; abundance: .; CDR3aa: CASRPSHRNNYEQYF; CDR3nt: TGCGCCAGCAGACCGTCTCATCGGAACAACTACGAGCAGTACTTC
d_gene: TRBD2; v_gene: TRBV10-3; j_gene: TRBJ2-5; abundance: .; CDR3aa: CAIGTSGNQETQYF; CDR3nt: TGTGCCATCGGGACTAGCGGGAACCAAGAGACCCAGTACTTC
d_gene: .; v_gene: TRBV7-2; j_gene: TRBJ2-7; abundance: .; CDR3aa: CASSLVTGYEQYF; CDR3nt: TGTGCCAGCAGCTTAGTCACAGGGTACGAGCAGTACTTC
d_gene: .; v_gene: TRBV27; j_gene: TRBJ2-3; abundance: .; CDR3aa: CASSPRFGAQYF; CDR3nt: TGTGCCAGCAGTCCGAGGTTCGGGGCGCAGTATTTT
d_gene: .; v_gene: TRBV28; j_gene: TRBJ1-1; abundance: .; CDR3aa: CASSFLLRNTRRTEAFF; CDR3nt: TGTGCCAGCAGTTTCCTACTCAGGAATACAAGGCGGACTGAAGCTTTCTTT
d_gene: TRBD2; v_gene: TRBV5-1; j_gene: TRBJ2-7; abundance: .; CDR3aa: CASSLAAGGPGEQYF; CDR3nt: TGCGCCAGCAGCTTGGCAGCGGGAGGGCCGGGCGAGCAGTACTTC
d_gene: .; v_gene: TRBV7-9; j_gene: TRBJ2-3; abundance: .; CDR3aa: CASSLSLAGTDTQYF; CDR3nt: TGTGCCAGCAGCTTAAGTCTAGCTGGCACAGATACGCAGTATTTT
d_gene: .; v_gene: TRBV7-8; j_gene: TRBJ2-1; abundance: .; CDR3aa: CASSSSRDSYNEQFF; CDR3nt: TGTGCCAGCAGCTCGAGCCGGGACTCCTACAATGAGCAGTTCTTC
d_gene: .; v_gene: TRBV19; j_gene: TRBJ1-5; abundance: .; CDR3aa: CASSIDAGGGNQPQHF; CDR3nt: TGTGCCAGTAGTATAGACGCGGGGGGAGGAAATCAGCCCCAGCATTTT
d_gene: TRBD2; v_gene: TRBV27; j_gene: TRBJ2-1; abundance: .; CDR3aa: CASSDPLAGSYNEQFF; CDR3nt: TGTGCCAGCAGTGACCCTCTAGCGGGGTCCTACAATGAGCAGTTCTTC
d_gene: TRBD1; v_gene: TRBV7-9; j_gene: TRBJ2-1; abundance: .; CDR3aa: CASSRDRQPRNEQFF; CDR3nt: TGTGCCAGCAGCCGGGACAGGCAACCTAGGAATGAGCAGTTCTTC
d_gene: .; v_gene: TRBV19; j_gene: TRBJ1-2; abundance: .; CDR3aa: CASSIPGDNYGYTF; CDR3nt: TGTGCCAGTAGTATTCCGGGCGATAACTATGGCTACACCTTC
d_gene: TRBD2; v_gene: TRBV19; j_gene: TRBJ2-1; abundance: .; CDR3aa: CASSIVSGVNNEQFF; CDR3nt: TGTGCCAGTAGTATAGTTAGCGGGGTTAACAATGAGCAGTTCTTC
d_gene: .; v_gene: TRBV5-6; j_gene: TRBJ2-7; abundance: .; CDR3aa: CASSFIDEQYF; CDR3nt: TGTGCCAGCAGCTTTATCGACGAGCAGTACTTC
d_gene: .; v_gene: TRBV13; j_gene: TRBJ2-3; abundance: few; CDR3aa: CASSLADTQYF; CDR3nt: TGTGCCAGCAGCTTAGCAGATACGCAGTATTTT
d_gene: TRBD2; v_gene: TRBV19; j_gene: TRBJ2-3; abundance: .; CDR3aa: CASSIDQSGSFPDTQYF; CDR3nt: TGTGCCAGTAGTATAGATCAAAGCGGGAGTTTTCCAGATACGCAGTATTTT
d_gene: .; v_gene: TRBV2; j_gene: TRBJ2-2; abundance: .; CDR3aa: CASSSETGELFF; CDR3nt: TGTGCCAGCTCTAGTGAGACCGGGGAGCTGTTTTTT
d_gene: TRBD2; v_gene: TRBV19; j_gene: TRBJ2-1; abundance: once; CDR3aa: CASSSTSGVYNEQFF; CDR3nt: TGTGCCAGTAGTTCGACTAGCGGGGTCTACAATGAGCAGTTCTTC
d_gene: .; v_gene: TRBV28; j_gene: TRBJ2-3; abundance: .; CDR3aa: CASSLWGRATDTQYF; CDR3nt: TGTGCCAGCAGTTTATGGGGCAGAGCCACAGATACGCAGTATTTT
d_gene: TRBD2; v_gene: TRBV2; j_gene: TRBJ2-1; abundance: .; CDR3aa: CASPEPRTSSYNEQFF; CDR3nt: TGTGCCAGCCCCGAGCCACGGACTAGCTCCTACAATGAGCAGTTCTTC
d_gene: .; v_gene: TRBV2; j_gene: TRBJ2-7; abundance: .; CDR3aa: CASSESQRLYEQYF; CDR3nt: TGTGCCAGCAGTGAGAGTCAGAGACTCTACGAGCAGTACTTC
d_gene: .; v_gene: TRBV27; j_gene: TRBJ1-2; abundance: .; CDR3aa: CASKAGTGPSSNYGYTF; CDR3nt: TGTGCCAGCAAGGCGGGTACAGGGCCGTCTTCTAACTATGGCTACACCTTC
d_gene: TRBD1; v_gene: TRBV11-2; j_gene: TRBJ2-2; abundance: .; CDR3aa: CASSYGPGTGKHGELFF; CDR3nt: TGTGCCAGCAGCTACGGCCCGGGGACAGGGAAGCACGGGGAGCTGTTTTTT
d_gene: .; v_gene: TRBV6-4; j_gene: TRBJ2-7; abundance: .; CDR3aa: CARGTSFGEQYF; CDR3nt: TGTGCCAGGGGGACCTCCTTCGGCGAGCAGTACTTC
d_gene: .; v_gene: TRBV6-1; j_gene: TRBJ1-5; abundance: .; CDR3aa: CASSEVQKHQPQHF; CDR3nt: TGTGCCAGCAGTGAAGTCCAGAAACATCAGCCCCAGCATTTT